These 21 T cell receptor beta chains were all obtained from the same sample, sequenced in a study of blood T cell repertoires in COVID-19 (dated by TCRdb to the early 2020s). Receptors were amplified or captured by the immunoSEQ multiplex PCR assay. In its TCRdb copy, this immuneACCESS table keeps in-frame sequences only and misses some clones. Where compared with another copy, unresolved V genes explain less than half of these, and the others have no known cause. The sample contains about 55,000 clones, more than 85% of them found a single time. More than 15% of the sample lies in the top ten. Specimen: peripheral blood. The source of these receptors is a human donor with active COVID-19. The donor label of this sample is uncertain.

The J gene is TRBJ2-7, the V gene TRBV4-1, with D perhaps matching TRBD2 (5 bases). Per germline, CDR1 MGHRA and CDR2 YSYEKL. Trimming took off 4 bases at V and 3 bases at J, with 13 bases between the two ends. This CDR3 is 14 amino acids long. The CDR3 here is CASSPRVGVYEQYF. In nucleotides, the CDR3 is TGCGCCAGCAGCCCCCGGGTGGGAGTCTACGAGCAGTACTTC.

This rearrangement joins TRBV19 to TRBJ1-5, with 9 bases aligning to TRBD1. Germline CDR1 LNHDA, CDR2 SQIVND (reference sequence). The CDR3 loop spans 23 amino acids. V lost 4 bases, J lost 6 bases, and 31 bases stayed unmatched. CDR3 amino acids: CASSTSPPVSGDRERRRGQPQHF. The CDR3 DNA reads TGTGCCAGTAGTACATCGCCCCCAGTCTCCGGGGACAGGGAAAGGCGGCGCGGTCAGCCCCAGCATTTT.

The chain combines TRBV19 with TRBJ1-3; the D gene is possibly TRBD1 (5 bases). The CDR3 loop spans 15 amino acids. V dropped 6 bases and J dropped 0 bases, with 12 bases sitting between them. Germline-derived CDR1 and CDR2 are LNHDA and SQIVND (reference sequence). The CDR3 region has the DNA TGTGCCAGTAGACCTCAGGGCCGCTCTGGAAACACCATATATTTT. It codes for CASRPQGRSGNTIYF.

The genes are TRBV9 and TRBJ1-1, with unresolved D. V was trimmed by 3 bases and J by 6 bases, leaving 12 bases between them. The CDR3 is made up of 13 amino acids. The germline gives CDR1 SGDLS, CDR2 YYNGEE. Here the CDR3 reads CASSASLYSEAFF. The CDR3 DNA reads TGTGCCAGCAGCGCTTCCTTGTACTCTGAAGCTTTCTTT. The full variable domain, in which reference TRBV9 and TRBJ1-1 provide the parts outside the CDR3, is DSGVTQTPKHLITATGQRVTLRCSPRSGDLSVYWYQQSLDQGLQFLIQYYNGEERAKGNILERFSAQQFPDLHSELNLSSLELGDSALYFCASSASLYSEAFFGQGTRLTVV.

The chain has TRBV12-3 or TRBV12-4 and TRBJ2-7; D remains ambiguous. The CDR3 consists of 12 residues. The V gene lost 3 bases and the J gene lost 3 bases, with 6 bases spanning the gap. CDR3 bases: TGTGCCAGCAGTTTTAGAGACTACGAGCAGTACTTC. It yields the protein CASSFRDYEQYF.

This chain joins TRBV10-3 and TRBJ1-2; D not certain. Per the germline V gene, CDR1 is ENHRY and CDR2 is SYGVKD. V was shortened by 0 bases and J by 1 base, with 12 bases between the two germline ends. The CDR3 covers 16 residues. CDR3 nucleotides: TGTGCCATCAGTGAGTCCCCAGGCTCCCGTAACTATGGCTACACCTTC. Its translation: CAISESPGSRNYGYTF.

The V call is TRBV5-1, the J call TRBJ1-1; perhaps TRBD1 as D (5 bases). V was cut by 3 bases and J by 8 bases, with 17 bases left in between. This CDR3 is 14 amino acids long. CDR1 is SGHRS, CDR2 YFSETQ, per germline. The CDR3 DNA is TGCGCCAGCAGCTATATTACAGGTCGGGCCGAAGCTTTCTTT. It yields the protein CASSYITGRAEAFF.

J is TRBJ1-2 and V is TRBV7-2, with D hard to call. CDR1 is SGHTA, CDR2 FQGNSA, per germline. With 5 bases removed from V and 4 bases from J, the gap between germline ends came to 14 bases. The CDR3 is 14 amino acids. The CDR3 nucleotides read TGTGCCAGCAGCCCATACGGAGCAGCCTATGGCTACACCTTC. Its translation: CASSPYGAAYGYTF. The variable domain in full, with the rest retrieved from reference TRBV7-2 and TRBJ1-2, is GAGVSQSPSNKVTEKGKDVELRCDPISGHTALYWYRQSLGQGLEFLIYFQGNSAPDKSGLPSDRFSAERTGGSVSTLTIQRTQQEDSAVYLCASSPYGAAYGYTFGSGTRLTVV.

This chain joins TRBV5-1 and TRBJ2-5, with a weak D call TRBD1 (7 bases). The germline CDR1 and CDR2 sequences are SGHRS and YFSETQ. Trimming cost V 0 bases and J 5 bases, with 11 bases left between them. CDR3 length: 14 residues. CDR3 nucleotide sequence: TGCGCCAGCAGCTTGGGCAGGGGGGAGGAGACCCAGTACTTC. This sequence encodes CASSLGRGEETQYF.

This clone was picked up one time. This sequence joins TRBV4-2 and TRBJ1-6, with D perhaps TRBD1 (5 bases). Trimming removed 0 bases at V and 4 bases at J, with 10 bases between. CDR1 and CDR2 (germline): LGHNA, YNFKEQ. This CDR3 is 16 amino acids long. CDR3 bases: TGTGCCAGCAGCCAAGATTCAGCAGGGTATAATTCACCCCTCCACTTT. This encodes CASSQDSAGYNSPLHF.

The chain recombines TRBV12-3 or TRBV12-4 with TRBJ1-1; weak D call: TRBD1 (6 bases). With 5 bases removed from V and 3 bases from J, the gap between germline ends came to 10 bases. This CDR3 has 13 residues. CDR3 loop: CASSRDTYTEAFF. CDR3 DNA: TGTGCCAGCAGTCGGGACACCTACACTGAAGCTTTCTTT.

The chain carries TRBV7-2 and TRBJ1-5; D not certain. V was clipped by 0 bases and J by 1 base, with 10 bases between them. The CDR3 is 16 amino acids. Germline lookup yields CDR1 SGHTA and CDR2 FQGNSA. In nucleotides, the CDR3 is TGTGCCAGCAGCTTAGCTTCCCTCGGGAGCAATCAGCCCCAGCATTTT. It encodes CASSLASLGSNQPQHF.

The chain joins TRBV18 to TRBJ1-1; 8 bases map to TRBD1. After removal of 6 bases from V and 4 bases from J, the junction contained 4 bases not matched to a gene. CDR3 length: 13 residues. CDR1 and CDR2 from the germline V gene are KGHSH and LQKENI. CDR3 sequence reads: CASSLDRGTEAFF. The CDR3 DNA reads TGTGCCAGCTCGCTAGACAGGGGCACTGAAGCTTTCTTT.

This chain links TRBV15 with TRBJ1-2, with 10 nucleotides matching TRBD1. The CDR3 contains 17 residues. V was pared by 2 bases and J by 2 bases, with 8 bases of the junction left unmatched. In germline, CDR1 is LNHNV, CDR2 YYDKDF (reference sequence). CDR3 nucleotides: TGTGCCACCAGCAGACGGACAGGGGGGTTTGAGAACTATGGCTACACCTTC. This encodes CATSRRTGGFENYGYTF.

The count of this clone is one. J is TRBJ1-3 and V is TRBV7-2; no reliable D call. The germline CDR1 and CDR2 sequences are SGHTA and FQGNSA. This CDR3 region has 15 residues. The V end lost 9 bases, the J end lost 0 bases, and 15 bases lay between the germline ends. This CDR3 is CASILAGDSGNTIYF. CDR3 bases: TGTGCCAGTATACTAGCAGGAGACTCTGGAAACACCATATATTTT. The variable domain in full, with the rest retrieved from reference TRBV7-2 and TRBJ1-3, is GAGVSQSPSNKVTEKGKDVELRCDPISGHTALYWYRQSLGQGLEFLIYFQGNSAPDKSGLPSDRFSAERTGGSVSTLTIQRTQQEDSAVYLCASILAGDSGNTIYFGEGSWLTVV.

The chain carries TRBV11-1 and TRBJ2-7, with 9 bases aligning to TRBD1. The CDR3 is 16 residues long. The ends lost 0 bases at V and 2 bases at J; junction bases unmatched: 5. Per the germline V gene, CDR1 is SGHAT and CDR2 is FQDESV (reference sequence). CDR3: CASSLALGTGTYEQYF. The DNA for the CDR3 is TGTGCCAGCAGCTTAGCGCTGGGGACAGGGACCTACGAGCAGTACTTC.

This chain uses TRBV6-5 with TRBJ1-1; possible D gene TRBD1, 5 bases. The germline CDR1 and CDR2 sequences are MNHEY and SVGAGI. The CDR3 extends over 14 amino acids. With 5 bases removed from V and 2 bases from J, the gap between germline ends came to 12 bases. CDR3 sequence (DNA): TGTGCCAGCAGTAACACAGGTTTTAACACTGAAGCTTTCTTT. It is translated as CASSNTGFNTEAFF.

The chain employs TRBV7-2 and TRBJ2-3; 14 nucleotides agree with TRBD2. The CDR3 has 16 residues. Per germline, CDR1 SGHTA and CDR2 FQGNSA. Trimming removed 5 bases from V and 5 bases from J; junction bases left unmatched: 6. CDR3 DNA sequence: TGTGCCAGCAGCCTCCGGACTAGCGGGGGGATAGATACGCAGTATTTT. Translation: CASSLRTSGGIDTQYF.

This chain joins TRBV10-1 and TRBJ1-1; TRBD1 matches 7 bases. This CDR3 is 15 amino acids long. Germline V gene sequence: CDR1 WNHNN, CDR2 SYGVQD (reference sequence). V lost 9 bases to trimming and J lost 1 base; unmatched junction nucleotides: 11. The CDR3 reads CARRGRFWPNTEAFF. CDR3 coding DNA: TGCGCCAGAAGGGGGCGCTTTTGGCCGAACACTGAAGCTTTCTTT.

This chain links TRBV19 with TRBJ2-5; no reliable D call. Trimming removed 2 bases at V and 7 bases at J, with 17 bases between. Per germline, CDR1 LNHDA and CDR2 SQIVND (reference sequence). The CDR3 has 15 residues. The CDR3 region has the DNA TGTGCCAGTAGTATAAATAAGAATGGAGTGGGGACCCAGTACTTC. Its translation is CASSINKNGVGTQYF.

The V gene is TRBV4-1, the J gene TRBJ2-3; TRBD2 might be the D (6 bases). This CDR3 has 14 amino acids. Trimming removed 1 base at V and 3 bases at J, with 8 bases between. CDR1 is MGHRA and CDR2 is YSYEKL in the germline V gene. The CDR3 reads CASSQGDWTDTQYF. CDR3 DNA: TGCGCCAGCAGCCAAGGGGACTGGACAGATACGCAGTATTTT.